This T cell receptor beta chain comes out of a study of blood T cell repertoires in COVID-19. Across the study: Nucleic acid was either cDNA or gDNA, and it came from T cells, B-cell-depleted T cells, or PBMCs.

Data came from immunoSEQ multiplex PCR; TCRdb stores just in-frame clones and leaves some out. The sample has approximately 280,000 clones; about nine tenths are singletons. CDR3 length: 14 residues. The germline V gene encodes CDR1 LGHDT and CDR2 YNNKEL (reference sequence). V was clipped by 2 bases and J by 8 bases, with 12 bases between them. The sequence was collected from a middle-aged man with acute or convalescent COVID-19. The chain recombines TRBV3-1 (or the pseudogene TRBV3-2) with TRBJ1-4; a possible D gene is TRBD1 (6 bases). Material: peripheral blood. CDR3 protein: CASSQSFGGEKLFF. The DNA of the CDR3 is TGTGCCAGCAGCCAATCCTTTGGGGGCGAAAAACTGTTTTTT.